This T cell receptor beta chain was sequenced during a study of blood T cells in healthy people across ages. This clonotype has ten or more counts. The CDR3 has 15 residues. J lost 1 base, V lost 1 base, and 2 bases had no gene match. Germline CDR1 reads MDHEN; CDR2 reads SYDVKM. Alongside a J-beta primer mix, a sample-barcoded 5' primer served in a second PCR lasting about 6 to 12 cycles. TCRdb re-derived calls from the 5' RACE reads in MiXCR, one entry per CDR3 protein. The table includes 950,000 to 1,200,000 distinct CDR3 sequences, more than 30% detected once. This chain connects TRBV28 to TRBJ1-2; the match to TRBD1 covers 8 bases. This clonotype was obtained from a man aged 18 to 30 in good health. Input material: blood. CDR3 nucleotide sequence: TGTGCCAGCAGTTTATCAGGGGGCGGTAACTATGGCTACACCTTC. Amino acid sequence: CASSLSGGGNYGYTF.